The clone carrying this TCR beta chain was observed a handful of times. Its antigen is currently unknown. TCRdb re-analysed the reads in MiXCR, keeping a single row per CDR3 protein. This table has around 710,000 distinct CDR3 sequences, 25% to 35% appearing once. The data were taken from a study of T cell repertoires in cytomegalovirus infection. About the study: CMV epitopes in the study were HLA-C-restricted (recently identified) and HLA-B-restricted (well studied).

Study-level findings and limits: The ex vivo response was dominated by HLA-C-restricted CMV-specific TCR beta clonotypes.

Between the trimmed V and J ends, which lost 6 bases and 0 bases, there was a span of 16 bases. This CDR3 has 16 amino acids. The chain uses TRBV12-3 or TRBV12-4 and TRBJ2-3; D is unclear. The source material was cultured CD8+ T cells from PBMCs, sampled from culture after CMV antigen stimulation. The TCR was taken from a human donor in good health (CMV status not recorded). Some clones in this sample may be carry-over from other donors' samples. The CDR3 sequence: CASRKWDDPSTDTQYF. The CDR3 bases are TGTGCCAGCAGGAAATGGGATGACCCTAGCACAGATACGCAGTATTTT.